This is a list of T cell receptor beta chains from one sample in a study of blood T cell repertoires in COVID-19. Profiling relied on immunoSEQ multiplex PCR, and the TCRdb table lists in-frame clones only, not all of them. The sample has about 170,000 clones, approximately 85% seen once; the top ten hold approximately 1.1%. The specimen was peripheral blood. The source of these receptors is a man aged 55 to 70 who had recovered from COVID-19. The CDR3 runs from the conserved cysteine through the conserved F or W. Fields, in order: CDR3 length, D gene, V gene, clone size, J gene, CDR3 DNA, CDR3 protein. The D gene is left open where the match is weak. Expanded clones get a size class; other rows say once, few or many, or leave the size out.

14	TRBD1	TRBV29-1	.	TRBJ1-1	TGCAGCGTTGAAAAGGGGGCTCGGAGCACTGAAGCTTTCTTT	CSVEKGARSTEAFF
15	TRBD1	TRBV6-1	.	TRBJ2-7	TGTGCCAGCAGTGAAAGGACAGGGACCGCCTACGAGCAGTACTTC	CASSERTGTAYEQYF
14	TRBD1	TRBV7-9	.	TRBJ2-3	TGTGCCAGCAGAGAAGGGGGCAGCACAGATACGCAGTATTTT	CASREGGSTDTQYF
13	.	TRBV6-4	.	TRBJ2-1	TGTGCCAGCAGTCCTACTCTCTACAATGAGCAGTTCTTC	CASSPTLYNEQFF
11	.	TRBV3-1/TRBV3-2	.	TRBJ1-1	TGTGCCAGCAGCCAAGAAACAATAGCTTTCTTT	CASSQETIAFF
14	.	TRBV18	.	TRBJ1-2	TGTGCCAGCTCACCCAGGGGAATAGATTATGGCTACACCTTC	CASSPRGIDYGYTF
12	.	TRBV30	.	TRBJ1-5	TGTGCCTGGGGGGGGCGCAATCAGCCCCAGCATTTT	CAWGGRNQPQHF
14	.	TRBV30	once	TRBJ1-1	TGTGCCTGGAATCCAGGGGCTACGAACACTGAAGCTTTCTTT	CAWNPGATNTEAFF
13	.	TRBV9	.	TRBJ1-1	TGTGCCAGCAGCGTAGTATCGGAGGGGGAAGCTTTCTTT	CASSVVSEGEAFF
15	.	TRBV7-9	.	TRBJ1-1	TGTGCCAGCAGCTTAGCGAGTGTCGTGGACACTGAAGCTTTCTTT	CASSLASVVDTEAFF
16	TRBD1	TRBV19	.	TRBJ2-7	TGTGCCAGTAGTAGTACTTCCGGGACAGTCTCCTACGAGCAGTACTTC	CASSSTSGTVSYEQYF
15	TRBD2	TRBV20-1	few	TRBJ2-1	TGCAGTGCTAGTATTAGCGGGGACCTCTACAATGAGCAGTTCTTC	CSASISGDLYNEQFF
16	TRBD1	TRBV27	.	TRBJ2-1	TGTGCCAGCAGTTCAACCGGGACAGGGGCGGGGAATGAGCAGTTCTTC	CASSSTGTGAGNEQFF
14	.	TRBV30	.	TRBJ2-7	TGTGCCTGGAGTGTAGGGACTTTCCCCTACGAGCAGTACTTC	CAWSVGTFPYEQYF
18	.	TRBV4-1	medium-sized	TRBJ1-3	TGCGCCACTAGCCAGGCGGCAGCTACGCTTAGCTCTGGAAACACCATATATTTT	CATSQAAATLSSGNTIYF